This TCR beta chain was retrieved from a study of blood T cell repertoires in COVID-19. Across the whole study: Sources were T cells, B-cell-depleted T cells, or PBMCs; the material itself was cDNA or gDNA.

The ends were cut back, 5 bases at V and 7 bases at J, with 18 bases in the middle. The V gene's germline CDR1 is SGHTA and CDR2 FQGNSA. This CDR3 comprises 16 residues. Profiling relied on immunoSEQ multiplex PCR, and the TCRdb table lists in-frame clones only, not all of them. This table has about 94,000 clones, approximately 84% appearing once. V usage is TRBV7-2 and J usage is TRBJ1-6; D is perhaps TRBD1 (6 bases). The receptor was derived from a man in his sixties with acute or convalescent COVID-19. The source material was peripheral blood. CDR3: CASSPGGGRTNSPLHF. In DNA form, the CDR3 reads TGTGCCAGCAGCCCGGGCGGGGGCAGGACCAATTCACCCCTCCACTTT.